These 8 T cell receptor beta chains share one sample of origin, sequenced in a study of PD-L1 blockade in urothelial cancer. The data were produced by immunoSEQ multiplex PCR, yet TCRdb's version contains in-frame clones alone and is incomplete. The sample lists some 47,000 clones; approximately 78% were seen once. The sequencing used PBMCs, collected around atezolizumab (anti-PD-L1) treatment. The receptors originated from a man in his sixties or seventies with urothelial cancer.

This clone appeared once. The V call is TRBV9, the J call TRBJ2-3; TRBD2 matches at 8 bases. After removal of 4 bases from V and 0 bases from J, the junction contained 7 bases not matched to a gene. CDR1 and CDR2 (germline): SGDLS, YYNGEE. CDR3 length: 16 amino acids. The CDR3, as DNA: TGTGCCAGCAGCCCGGGGGGGGGCTTCAGCACAGATACGCAGTATTTT. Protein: CASSPGGGFSTDTQYF.

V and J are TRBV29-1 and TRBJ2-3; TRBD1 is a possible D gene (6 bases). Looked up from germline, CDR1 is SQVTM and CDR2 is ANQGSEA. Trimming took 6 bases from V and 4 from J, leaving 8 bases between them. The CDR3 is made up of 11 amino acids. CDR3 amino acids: CSVDSADTQYF. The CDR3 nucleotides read TGCAGCGTGGACAGCGCAGATACGCAGTATTTT.

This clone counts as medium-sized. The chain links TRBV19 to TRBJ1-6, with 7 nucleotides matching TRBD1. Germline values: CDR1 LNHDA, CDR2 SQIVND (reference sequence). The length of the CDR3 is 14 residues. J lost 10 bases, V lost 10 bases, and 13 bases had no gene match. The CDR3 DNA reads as TGTGCCACCTCCGGGACAGAAGTACGGTCACCCCTCCACTTT. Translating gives CATSGTEVRSPLHF. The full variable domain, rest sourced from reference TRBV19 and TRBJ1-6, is DGGITQSPKYLFRKEGQNVTLSCEQNLNHDAMYWYRQDPGQGLRLIYYSQIVNDFQKGDIAEGYSVSREKKESFPLTVTSAQKNPTAFYLCATSGTEVRSPLHFGNGTRLTVT.

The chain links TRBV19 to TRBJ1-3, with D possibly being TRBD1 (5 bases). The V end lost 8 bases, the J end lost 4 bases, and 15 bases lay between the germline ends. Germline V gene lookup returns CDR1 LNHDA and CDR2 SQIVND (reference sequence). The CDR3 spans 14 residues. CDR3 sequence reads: CASQGAINGNTIYF. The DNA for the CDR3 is TGTGCCAGTCAGGGTGCCATCAACGGAAACACCATATATTTT.

The CDR3 here is CASTHPLAGSNEQFF. The DNA of the CDR3 is TGTGCCAGTACTCACCCCCTAGCGGGGTCGAATGAGCAGTTCTTC. The V call is TRBV19, the J call TRBJ2-1, with 9 bases matching TRBD2. Trimming took 7 bases from V and 7 from J; bases not matched to a gene: 11. CDR1 and CDR2 from the germline V gene are LNHDA and SQIVND (reference sequence). This CDR3 has 15 residues.

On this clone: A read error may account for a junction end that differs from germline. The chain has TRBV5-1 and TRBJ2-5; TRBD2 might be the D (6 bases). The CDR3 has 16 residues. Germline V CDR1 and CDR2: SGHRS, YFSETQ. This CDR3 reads CASSLVLGSYQGTQYF. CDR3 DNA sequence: TGCGCCAGCAGCTTGGTCCTCGGGAGCTACCAAGGGACCCAGTACTTC.

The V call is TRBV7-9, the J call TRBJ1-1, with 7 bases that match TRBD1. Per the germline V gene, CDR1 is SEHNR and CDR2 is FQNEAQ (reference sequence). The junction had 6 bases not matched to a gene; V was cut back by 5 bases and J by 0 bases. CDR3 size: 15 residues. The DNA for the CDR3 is TGTGCCAGCAGCCGTACGGGACAGCTGAACACTGAAGCTTTCTTT. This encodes CASSRTGQLNTEAFF. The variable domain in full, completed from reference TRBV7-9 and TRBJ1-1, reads DTGVSQNPRHKITKRGQNVTFRCDPISEHNRLYWYRQTLGQGPEFLTYFQNEAQLEKSRLLSDRFSAERPKGSFSTLEIQRTEQGDSAMYLCASSRTGQLNTEAFFGQGTRLTVV.

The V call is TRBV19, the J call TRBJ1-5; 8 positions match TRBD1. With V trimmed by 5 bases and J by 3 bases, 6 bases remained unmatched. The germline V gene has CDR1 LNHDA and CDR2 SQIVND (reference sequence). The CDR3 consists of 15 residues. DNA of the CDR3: TGTGCCAGTAGTGCACAGGGGGTGGCCAATCAGCCCCAGCATTTT. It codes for CASSAQGVANQPQHF.